The rows below give T cell receptor beta chains drawn from one sample of a study of OX40 agonist ivuxolimab in advanced cancers. Libraries were prepared by immunoSEQ multiplex PCR; TCRdb keeps only in-frame clonotypes and omits some of them. The table records 60,000 to 75,000 clones, around 84% of them present only once. The sequenced sample was CD4+ or CD8+ T cells sorted from blood, obtained in a trial of the OX40 agonist ivuxolimab. These receptors were obtained from an adult with an advanced solid tumor such as melanoma, head and neck, liver or kidney cancer. Both conserved end residues are part of each CDR3. Each record gives: clone size, V gene, D gene, J gene, CDR3 DNA, CDR3 protein. D genes are given only for firm matches. Only some rows state a clone size, as once, few, many or a class for expanded clones.

>once|TRBV5-1|.|TRBJ1-3
TGCGCCAGCAGCTTGGCCCTGGGGGTGACGGCTGGAAACACCATATATTTT
CASSLALGVTAGNTIYF
>.|TRBV5-1|.|TRBJ2-3
TGCGCCAGCAGCTGGGCGGCAGGGCGAGATACGCAGTATTTT
CASSWAAGRDTQYF
>.|TRBV9|TRBD1|TRBJ1-1
TGTGCCAGCAGCGCCCGCCGGGGACAGGTGAACACTGAAGCTTTCTTT
CASSARRGQVNTEAFF
>.|TRBV27|.|TRBJ2-7
TGTGCCAGCAGTTTATTCCCCAACGCCTACGAGCAGTACTTC
CASSLFPNAYEQYF
>.|TRBV10-3|.|TRBJ1-5
TGTGCCATCAGGTCCTATCAGCCCCAGCATTTT
CAIRSYQPQHF
>.|TRBV29-1|.|TRBJ2-1
TGCAGCGTTTACCCCCGGGACACCAACAATGAGCAGTTCTTC
CSVYPRDTNNEQFF
>.|TRBV10-3|TRBD2|TRBJ2-1
TGTGCCATCAGTGACCCCACCGGGACTAGCGGGAGGGAGGAGCAGTTCTTC
CAISDPTGTSGREEQFF
>.|TRBV7-8|.|TRBJ2-3
TGTGCCAGCACGGGACTCGCGATTAGCACAGATACGCAGTATTTT
CASTGLAISTDTQYF
>.|TRBV30|.|TRBJ1-1
TGTGCCTGGAGTTCTGACCTGAACACTGAAGCTTTCTTT
CAWSSDLNTEAFF
>few|TRBV30|TRBD1|TRBJ1-1
TGTGCCTGGAGAGAGGGGGCGACGGAAGCTTTCTTT
CAWREGATEAFF
>.|TRBV7-9|.|TRBJ2-1
TGTGCCAGCAGCTTAGCAGAGGGCAGGGTAGGTGAGCAGTTCTTC
CASSLAEGRVGEQFF
>.|TRBV4-1|.|TRBJ1-2
TGCGCCAGCAGCCACGCCCTTCGACCCACTCGGAACTATGGCTACACCTTC
CASSHALRPTRNYGYTF
>.|TRBV5-1|TRBD2|TRBJ2-1
TGCGCCAGCAGCTTGAGGACTAGCGGCTACAATGAGCAGTTCTTC
CASSLRTSGYNEQFF
>.|TRBV18|TRBD2|TRBJ2-7
TGTGCCAGCTCACCACCGGCGGGAGGACCTGGCGAGCAGTACTTC
CASSPPAGGPGEQYF
>.|TRBV27|.|TRBJ2-1
TGTGCCAGCAGTTTAGAGGGGGGAAACAATGAGCAGTTCTTC
CASSLEGGNNEQFF
>.|TRBV7-9|.|TRBJ1-1
TGTGCCAGCAGCTTAGTGATTCCCGGTGAGTTAGGTGAAGCTTTCTTT
CASSLVIPGELGEAFF
>.|TRBV7-7|TRBD1|TRBJ1-1
TGTGCCAGCAGCCAAGGACAGGGCCTTGAAGCTTTCTTT
CASSQGQGLEAFF
>.|TRBV9|.|TRBJ2-3
TGTGCCAGCAGCTCAGTCGATACGCAGTATTTT
CASSSVDTQYF
>once|TRBV13|.|TRBJ2-7
TGTGCCAGCAGCCTCGAGGGGTCACCCTACGAGCAGTACTTC
CASSLEGSPYEQYF
>.|TRBV7-6|.|TRBJ2-6
TGTGCCAGCAGCCTTTATACGGACTCTGGGGCCAACGTCCTGACTTTC
CASSLYTDSGANVLTF
>.|TRBV7-9|.|TRBJ2-3
TGTGCCAGCAGACAGGGTGACACAGATACGCAGTATTTT
CASRQGDTDTQYF
>.|TRBV5-1|TRBD1|TRBJ1-1
TGCGCCAGCAGCTCCAACACAGGGGGCTCTGAAGCTTTCTTT
CASSSNTGGSEAFF
>.|TRBV19|.|TRBJ2-3
TGTGCCAGTAGTATGTCTCGAGACCCTCGCACAGATACGCAGTATTTT
CASSMSRDPRTDTQYF
>.|TRBV7-9|.|TRBJ2-5
TGTGCCAGCAGCCCTGGGGGGGCCGAAGAGACCCAGTACTTC
CASSPGGAEETQYF
>.|TRBV30|TRBD1|TRBJ1-2
TGTGCCTGGAGAGCCACAGGGGGTGTCGGCTACACCTTC
CAWRATGGVGYTF
>.|TRBV18|.|TRBJ2-6
TGTGCCAGCTCACCAACTATCGGGTCCGCCTCTGGGGCCAACGTCCTGACTTTC
CASSPTIGSASGANVLTF
>.|TRBV15|.|TRBJ2-3
TGTGCCACCAGCAGAGACCATTCTAGGAGCACAGATACGCAGTATTTT
CATSRDHSRSTDTQYF
>.|TRBV4-2|.|TRBJ2-6
TGTGCCAGCAGCCAAGCTAACTCGGGGACAGGGGCCAACGTCCTGACTTTC
CASSQANSGTGANVLTF
>once|TRBV4-3|.|TRBJ1-1
TGCGCCAGCAGCCAAGACCCCCAGGGTTCCATGAACACTGAAGCTTTCTTT
CASSQDPQGSMNTEAFF
>.|TRBV7-6|.|TRBJ1-3
TGTGCCAGCAGCTCCAAACGGACAGCCAGGAACTCTGGAAACACCATATATTTT
CASSSKRTARNSGNTIYF
>.|TRBV30|TRBD1|TRBJ2-2
TGTGCCTGGGAGGACAGGGGGCCCGGGGAGCTGTTTTTT
CAWEDRGPGELFF
>.|TRBV19|.|TRBJ1-3
TGTGCCAGTAGTATAGACCGACCCAGCTCTGGAAACACCATATATTTT
CASSIDRPSSGNTIYF
>once|TRBV27|TRBD2|TRBJ2-1
TGTGCCAGCAGTTTCGGGACTAGCGGGAGTTTCGAGCAGTTCTTC
CASSFGTSGSFEQFF
>.|TRBV5-1|.|TRBJ2-7
TGCGCCAGCAGCTTGGGGTTTGGAGCGGACTACGAGCAGTACTTC
CASSLGFGADYEQYF
>.|TRBV30|TRBD1|TRBJ1-1
TGTGCCTGGGTGGGAGACAGGGGTCCGGGGAGGAACACTGAAGCTTTCTTT
CAWVGDRGPGRNTEAFF
>.|TRBV5-1|.|TRBJ2-1
TGCGCCAGCAGCTTGGCGGGGGAATGGATCAATGAGCAGTTCTTC
CASSLAGEWINEQFF
>.|TRBV5-6|.|TRBJ1-4
TGTGCCAGCAGCTTGAGGGGGTCCTCAGATGAAAAACTGTTTTTT
CASSLRGSSDEKLFF
>.|TRBV2|.|TRBJ2-3
TGTGCCAGCAGGACCGGGGCGGGCACAGATACGCAGTATTTT
CASRTGAGTDTQYF
>.|TRBV5-1|TRBD1|TRBJ1-4
TGCGCCAGCAGCCTGAACACCGGGACAGACAATGAAAAACTGTTTTTT
CASSLNTGTDNEKLFF
>once|TRBV5-6|TRBD1|TRBJ1-2
TGTGCCAGCAGACGTGGGACAGTATATGGCTACACCTTC
CASRRGTVYGYTF
>.|TRBV19|.|TRBJ1-4
TGTGCCAGTAGTCTAAGTGCAGTTGCAACTAATGAAAAACTGTTTTTT
CASSLSAVATNEKLFF
>once|TRBV19|TRBD2|TRBJ2-7
TGTGCCAGTAGTATCCCGGGACTAGCCGACGAGCAGTACTTC
CASSIPGLADEQYF